This T cell receptor (beta chain) was captured in a study of T-cell memory formation after mild COVID-19. CDR3 length equals 18 residues. CDR1 and CDR2 (germline): SNHLY, FYNNEI. J lost 0 bases, V lost 5 bases, and 14 bases had no gene match. TCRdb recomputed calls from the 5' RACE reads with MiXCR, one row per CDR3 protein. The table lists approximately 250,000 distinct CDR3 sequences, approximately 16% of them singletons, with around 21% in the top ten. The material sequenced was PBMCs or a T cell subset sorted from them (not recorded which). This TCR came from a man between 18 and 35 years old who had mild COVID-19 (a few samples of this study predate the infection). Cell type and time point are not known. V is TRBV2 and J is TRBJ2-3; 7 positions match TRBD1. Here the CDR3 DNA reads TGTGCCAGCAGTAGTGACCCTTTCGAGGGGGCTAGCACAGATACGCAGTATTTT. This gives the protein CASSSDPFEGASTDTQYF. Based on the CDR3 plus reference TRBV2 and TRBJ2-3, the full variable domain is EPEVTQTPSHQVTQMGQEVILRCVPISNHLYFYWYRQILGQKVEFLVSFYNNEISEKSEIFDDQFSVERPDGSNFTLKIRSTKLEDSAMYFCASSSDPFEGASTDTQYFGPGTRLTVL.